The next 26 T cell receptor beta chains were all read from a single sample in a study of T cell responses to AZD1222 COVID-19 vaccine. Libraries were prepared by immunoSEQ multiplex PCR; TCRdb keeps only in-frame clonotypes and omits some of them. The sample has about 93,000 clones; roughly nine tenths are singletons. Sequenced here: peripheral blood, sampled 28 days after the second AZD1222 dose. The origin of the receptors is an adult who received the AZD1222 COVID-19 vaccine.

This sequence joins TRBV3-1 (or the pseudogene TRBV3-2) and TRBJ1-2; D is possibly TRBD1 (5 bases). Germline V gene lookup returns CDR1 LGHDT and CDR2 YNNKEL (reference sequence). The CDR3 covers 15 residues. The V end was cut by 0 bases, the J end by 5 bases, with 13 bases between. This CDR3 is CASSQDGGRKYGYTF. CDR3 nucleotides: TGTGCCAGCAGCCAAGACGGGGGTAGGAAATATGGCTACACCTTC.

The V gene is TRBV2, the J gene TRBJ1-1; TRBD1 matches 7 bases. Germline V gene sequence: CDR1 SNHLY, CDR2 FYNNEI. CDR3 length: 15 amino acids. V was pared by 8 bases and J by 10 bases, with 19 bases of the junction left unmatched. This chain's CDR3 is CASLGRDRDSARAFF. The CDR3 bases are TGTGCCAGCCTAGGACGCGACAGGGATTCAGCTAGAGCTTTCTTT.

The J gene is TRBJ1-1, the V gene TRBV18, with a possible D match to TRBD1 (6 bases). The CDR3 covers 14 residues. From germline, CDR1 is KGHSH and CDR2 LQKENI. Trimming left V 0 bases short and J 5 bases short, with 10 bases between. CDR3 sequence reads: CASSPPKGVTEAFF. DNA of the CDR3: TGTGCCAGCTCACCACCGAAGGGGGTGACTGAAGCTTTCTTT.

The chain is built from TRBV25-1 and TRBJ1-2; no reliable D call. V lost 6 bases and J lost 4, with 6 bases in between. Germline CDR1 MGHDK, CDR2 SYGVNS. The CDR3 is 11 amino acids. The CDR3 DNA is TGTGCCAGCAGAGAGGGCTATGGCTACACCTTC. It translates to CASREGYGYTF.

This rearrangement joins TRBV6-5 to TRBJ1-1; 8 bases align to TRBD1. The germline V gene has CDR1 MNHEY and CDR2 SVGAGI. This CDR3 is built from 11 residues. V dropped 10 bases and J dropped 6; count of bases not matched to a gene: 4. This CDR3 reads CATQGAAEAFF. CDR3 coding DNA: TGTGCCACCCAGGGGGCCGCTGAAGCTTTCTTT.

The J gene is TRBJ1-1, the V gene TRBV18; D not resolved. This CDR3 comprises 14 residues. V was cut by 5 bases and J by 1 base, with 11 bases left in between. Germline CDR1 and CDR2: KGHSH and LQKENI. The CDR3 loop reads CASSELQQNTEAFF. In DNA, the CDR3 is TGTGCCAGCTCAGAGTTACAGCAGAACACTGAAGCTTTCTTT.

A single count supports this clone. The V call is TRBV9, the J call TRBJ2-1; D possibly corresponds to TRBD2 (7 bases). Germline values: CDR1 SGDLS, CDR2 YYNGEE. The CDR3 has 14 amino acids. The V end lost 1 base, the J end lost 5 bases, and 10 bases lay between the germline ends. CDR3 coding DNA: TGTGCCAGCAGCGTAAGGGGGGGCGACAATGAGCAGTTCTTC. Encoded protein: CASSVRGGDNEQFF.

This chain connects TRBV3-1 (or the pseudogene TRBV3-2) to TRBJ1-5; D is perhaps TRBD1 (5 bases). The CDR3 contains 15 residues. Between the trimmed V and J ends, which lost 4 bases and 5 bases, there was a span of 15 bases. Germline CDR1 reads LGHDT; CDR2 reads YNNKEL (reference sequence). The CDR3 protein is CASSPGQGGYQPQHF. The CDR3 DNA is TGTGCCAGCAGCCCAGGCCAGGGCGGGTATCAGCCCCAGCATTTT.

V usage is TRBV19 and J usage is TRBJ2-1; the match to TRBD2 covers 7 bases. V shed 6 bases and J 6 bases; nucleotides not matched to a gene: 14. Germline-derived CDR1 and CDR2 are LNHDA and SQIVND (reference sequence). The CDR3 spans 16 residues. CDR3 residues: CASRPRGGSRGNEQFF. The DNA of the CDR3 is TGTGCCAGTAGACCCAGAGGCGGGAGTCGGGGCAATGAGCAGTTCTTC.

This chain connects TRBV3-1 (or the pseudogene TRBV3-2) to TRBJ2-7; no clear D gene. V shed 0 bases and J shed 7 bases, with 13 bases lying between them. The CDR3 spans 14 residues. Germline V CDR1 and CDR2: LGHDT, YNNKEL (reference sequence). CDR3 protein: CASSQEVTAREQYF. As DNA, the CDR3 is TGTGCCAGCAGCCAAGAGGTGACGGCTCGGGAGCAGTACTTC.

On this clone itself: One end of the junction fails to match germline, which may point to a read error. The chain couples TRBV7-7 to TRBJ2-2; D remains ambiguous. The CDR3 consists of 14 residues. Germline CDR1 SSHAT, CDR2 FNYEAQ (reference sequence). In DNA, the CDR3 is TGTGCTAGCAGCCCCTCTGTGGGCACCGGGGAGCTGTTTTTT. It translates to CASSPSVGTGELFF. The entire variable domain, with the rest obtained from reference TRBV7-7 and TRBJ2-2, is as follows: GAGVSQSPRYKVTKRGQDVTLRCDPISSHATLYWYQQALGQGPEFLTYFNYEAQPDKSGLPSDRFSAERPEGSISTLTIQRTEQRDSAMYRCASSPSVGTGELFFGEGSRLTVL.

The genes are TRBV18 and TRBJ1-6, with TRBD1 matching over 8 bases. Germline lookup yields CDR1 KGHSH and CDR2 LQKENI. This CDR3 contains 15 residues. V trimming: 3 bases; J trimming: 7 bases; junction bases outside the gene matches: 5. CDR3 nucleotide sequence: TGTGCCAGCTCACCCTCGACAGGGGTCAATTCACCCCTCCACTTT. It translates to CASSPSTGVNSPLHF.

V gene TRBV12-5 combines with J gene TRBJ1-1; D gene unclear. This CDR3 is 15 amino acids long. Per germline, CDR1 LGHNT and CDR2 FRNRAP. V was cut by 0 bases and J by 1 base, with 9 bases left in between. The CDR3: CASGLVVAENTEAFF. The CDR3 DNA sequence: TGTGCTAGTGGTTTGGTTGTGGCAGAGAACACTGAAGCTTTCTTT.

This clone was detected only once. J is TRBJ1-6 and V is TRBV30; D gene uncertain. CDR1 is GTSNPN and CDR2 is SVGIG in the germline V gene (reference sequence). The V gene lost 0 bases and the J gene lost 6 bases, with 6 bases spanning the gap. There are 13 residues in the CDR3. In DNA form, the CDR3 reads TGTGCCTGGAGTGTTCAGGCTAATTCACCCCTCCACTTT. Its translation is CAWSVQANSPLHF.

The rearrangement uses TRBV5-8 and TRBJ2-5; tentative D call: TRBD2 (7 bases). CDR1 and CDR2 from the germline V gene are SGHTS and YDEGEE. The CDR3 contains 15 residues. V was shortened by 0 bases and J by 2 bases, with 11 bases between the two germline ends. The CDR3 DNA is TGTGCCAGCAGCTTGGCGCGGGGGCGACAAGAGACCCAGTACTTC. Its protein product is CASSLARGRQETQYF. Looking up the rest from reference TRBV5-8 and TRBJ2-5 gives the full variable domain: EAGVTQSPTHLIKTRGQQATLRCSPISGHTSVYWYQQALGLGLQFLLWYDEGEERNRGNFPPRFSGRQFPNYSSELNVNALELEDSALYLCASSLARGRQETQYFGPGTRLLVL.

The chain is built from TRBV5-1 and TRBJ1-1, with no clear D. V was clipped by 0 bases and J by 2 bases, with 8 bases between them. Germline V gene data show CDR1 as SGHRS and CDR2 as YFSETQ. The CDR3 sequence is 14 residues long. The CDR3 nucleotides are TGCGCCAGCAGCTTGGACAGACCTAACACTGAAGCTTTCTTT. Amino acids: CASSLDRPNTEAFF.

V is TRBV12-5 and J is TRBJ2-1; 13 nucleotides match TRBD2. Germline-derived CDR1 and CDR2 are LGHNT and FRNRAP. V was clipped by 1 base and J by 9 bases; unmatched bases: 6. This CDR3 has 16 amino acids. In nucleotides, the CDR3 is TGTGCTAGTGGTTTGGCACGGACTAGCGGGGGACCTGAGCAGTTCTTC. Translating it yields CASGLARTSGGPEQFF.

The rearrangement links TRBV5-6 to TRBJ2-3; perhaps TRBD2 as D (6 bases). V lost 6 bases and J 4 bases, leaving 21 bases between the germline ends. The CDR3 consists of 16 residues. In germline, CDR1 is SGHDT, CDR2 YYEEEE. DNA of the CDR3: TGTGCCAGCACCCCTTGGCGCAGGGAGGCCGCAGATACGCAGTATTTT. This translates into CASTPWRREAADTQYF.

CDR3 sequence reads: CASSQAGGSRYEQYF. In DNA, the CDR3 is TGCGCCAGCAGCCAAGCCGGGGGATCCCGATACGAGCAGTACTTC. The rearrangement joins TRBV4-3 to TRBJ2-7; a weak D match, TRBD2 (6 bases). Trimming cost V 1 base and J 4 bases, with 14 bases left between them. This CDR3 is built from 15 residues. Germline-derived CDR1 and CDR2 are LGHNA and YSLEER.

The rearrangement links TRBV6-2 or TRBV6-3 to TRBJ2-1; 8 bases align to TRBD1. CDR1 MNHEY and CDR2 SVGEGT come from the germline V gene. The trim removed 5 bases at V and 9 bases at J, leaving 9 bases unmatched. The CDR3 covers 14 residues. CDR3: CASSLRDRGGEQFF. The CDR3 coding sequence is TGTGCCAGCAGTCTAAGAGACAGGGGCGGTGAGCAGTTCTTC.

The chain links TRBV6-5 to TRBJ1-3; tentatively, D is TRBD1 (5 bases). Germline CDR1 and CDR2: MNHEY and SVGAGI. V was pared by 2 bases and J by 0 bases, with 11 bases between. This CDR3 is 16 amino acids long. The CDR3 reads CASSYGGSASGNTIYF. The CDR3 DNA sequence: TGTGCCAGCAGTTACGGGGGATCAGCCTCTGGAAACACCATATATTTT.

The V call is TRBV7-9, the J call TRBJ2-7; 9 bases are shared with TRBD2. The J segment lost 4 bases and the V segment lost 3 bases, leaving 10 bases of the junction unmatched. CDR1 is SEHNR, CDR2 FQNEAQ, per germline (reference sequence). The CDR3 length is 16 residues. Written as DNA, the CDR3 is TGTGCCAGCAGCTTCGGATCGGGACTAGCCAATTACGAGCAGTACTTC. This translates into CASSFGSGLANYEQYF.

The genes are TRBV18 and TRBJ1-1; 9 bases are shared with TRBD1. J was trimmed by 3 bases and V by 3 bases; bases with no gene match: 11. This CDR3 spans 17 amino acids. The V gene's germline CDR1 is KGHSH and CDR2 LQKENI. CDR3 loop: CASSPIGTGLGYTEAFF. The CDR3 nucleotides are TGTGCCAGCTCACCTATTGGGACAGGGCTTGGATACACTGAAGCTTTCTTT. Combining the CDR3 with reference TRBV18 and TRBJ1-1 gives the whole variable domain NAGVMQNPRHLVRRRGQEARLRCSPMKGHSHVYWYRQLPEEGLKFMVYLQKENIIDESGMPKERFSAEFPKEGPSILRIQQVVRGDSAAYFCASSPIGTGLGYTEAFFGQGTRLTVV.

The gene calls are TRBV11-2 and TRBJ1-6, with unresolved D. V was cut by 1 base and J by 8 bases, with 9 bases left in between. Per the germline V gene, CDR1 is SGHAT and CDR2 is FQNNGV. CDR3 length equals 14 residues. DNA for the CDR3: TGTGCCAGCAGCTTAGGTCGCGTTTATTCACCCCTCCACTTT. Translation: CASSLGRVYSPLHF.

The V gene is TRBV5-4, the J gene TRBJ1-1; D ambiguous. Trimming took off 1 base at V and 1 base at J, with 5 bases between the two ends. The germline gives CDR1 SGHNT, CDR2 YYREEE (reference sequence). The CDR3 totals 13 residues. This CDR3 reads CASSLQGNTEAFF. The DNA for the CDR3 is TGTGCCAGCAGCTTGCAAGGGAACACTGAAGCTTTCTTT.

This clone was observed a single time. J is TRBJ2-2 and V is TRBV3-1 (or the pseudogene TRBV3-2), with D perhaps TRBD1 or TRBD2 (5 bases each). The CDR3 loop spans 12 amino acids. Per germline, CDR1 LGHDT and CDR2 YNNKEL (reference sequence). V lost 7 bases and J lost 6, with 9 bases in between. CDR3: CASNGAPGELFF. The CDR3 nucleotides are TGTGCCAGCAACGGGGCCCCCGGGGAGCTGTTTTTT.